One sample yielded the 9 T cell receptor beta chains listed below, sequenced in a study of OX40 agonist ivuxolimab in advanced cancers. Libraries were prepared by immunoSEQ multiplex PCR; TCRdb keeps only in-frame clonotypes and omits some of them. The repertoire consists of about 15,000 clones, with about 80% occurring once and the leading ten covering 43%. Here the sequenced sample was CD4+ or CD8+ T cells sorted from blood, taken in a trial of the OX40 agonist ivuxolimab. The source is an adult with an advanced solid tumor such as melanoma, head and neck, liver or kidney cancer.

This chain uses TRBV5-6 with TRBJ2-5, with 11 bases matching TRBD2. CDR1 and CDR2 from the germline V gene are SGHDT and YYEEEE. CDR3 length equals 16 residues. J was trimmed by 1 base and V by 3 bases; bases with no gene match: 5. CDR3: CASSSGLAGSQETQYF. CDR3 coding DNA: TGTGCCAGCAGCTCCGGACTAGCGGGCTCCCAAGAGACCCAGTACTTC.

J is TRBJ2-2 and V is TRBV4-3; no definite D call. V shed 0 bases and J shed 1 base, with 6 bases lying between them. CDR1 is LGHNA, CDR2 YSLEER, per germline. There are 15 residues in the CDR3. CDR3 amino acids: CASSQEAGNTGELFF. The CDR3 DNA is TGCGCCAGCAGCCAAGAGGCTGGGAACACCGGGGAGCTGTTTTTT.

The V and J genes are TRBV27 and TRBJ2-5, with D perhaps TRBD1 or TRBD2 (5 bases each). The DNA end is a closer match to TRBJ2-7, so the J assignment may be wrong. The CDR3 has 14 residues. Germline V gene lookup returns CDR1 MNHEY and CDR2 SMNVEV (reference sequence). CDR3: CASSFGAASYEQYF. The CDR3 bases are TGTGCCAGCAGTTTCGGGGCAGCCTCCTACGAGCAGTACTTC.

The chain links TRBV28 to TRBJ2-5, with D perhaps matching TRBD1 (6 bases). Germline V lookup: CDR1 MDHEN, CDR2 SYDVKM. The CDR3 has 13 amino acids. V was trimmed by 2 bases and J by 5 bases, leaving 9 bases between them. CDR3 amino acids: CASSLNRAETQYF. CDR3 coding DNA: TGTGCCAGCAGTTTAAACAGGGCGGAGACCCAGTACTTC. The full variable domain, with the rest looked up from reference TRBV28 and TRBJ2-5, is DVKVTQSSRYLVKRTGEKVFLECVQDMDHENMFWYRQDPGLGLRLIYFSYDVKMKEKGDIPEGYSVSREKKERFSLILESASTNQTSMYLCASSLNRAETQYFGPGTRLLVL.

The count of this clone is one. The CDR3 loop is CASRGGLEQYF. The CDR3 nucleotides read TGTGCCAGCAGGGGGGGGCTCGAGCAGTACTTC. This sequence joins TRBV2 and TRBJ2-7, with D tentatively TRBD2 (7 bases). Germline CDR1 and CDR2: SNHLY and FYNNEI. Trimming removed 6 bases from V and 6 bases from J, with 9 bases in between. This CDR3 comprises 11 residues.

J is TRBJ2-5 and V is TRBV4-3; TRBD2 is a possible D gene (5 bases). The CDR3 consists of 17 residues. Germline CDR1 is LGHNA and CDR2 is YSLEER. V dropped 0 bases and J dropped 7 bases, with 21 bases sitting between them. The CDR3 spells CASSQDLVPDPEGTQYF. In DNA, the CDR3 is TGCGCCAGCAGCCAAGATTTAGTTCCGGACCCCGAGGGGACCCAGTACTTC.

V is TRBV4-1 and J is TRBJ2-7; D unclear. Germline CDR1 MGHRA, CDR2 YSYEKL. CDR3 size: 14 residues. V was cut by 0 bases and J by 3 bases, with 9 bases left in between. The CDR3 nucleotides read TGCGCCAGCAGCCAAGATACAGAGAGCTACGAGCAGTACTTC. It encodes CASSQDTESYEQYF.

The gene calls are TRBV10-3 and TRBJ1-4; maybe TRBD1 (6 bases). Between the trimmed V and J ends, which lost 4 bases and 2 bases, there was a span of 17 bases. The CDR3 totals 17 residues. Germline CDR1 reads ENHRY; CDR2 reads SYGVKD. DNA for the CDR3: TGTGCCATCAGTGGGGGGACACAGGGTCTGACTAATGAAAAACTGTTTTTT. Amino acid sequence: CAISGGTQGLTNEKLFF.

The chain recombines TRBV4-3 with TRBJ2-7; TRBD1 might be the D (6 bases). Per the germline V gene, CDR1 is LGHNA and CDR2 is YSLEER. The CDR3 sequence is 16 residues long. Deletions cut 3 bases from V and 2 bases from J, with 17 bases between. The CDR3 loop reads CASSQRTGSKPYEQYF. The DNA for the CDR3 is TGCGCCAGCAGCCAGCGAACAGGGTCGAAACCCTACGAGCAGTACTTC.